This section outlines one T cell receptor beta chain sequence together with its context. This clone's antigen is unknown. One base away there is no much larger clone; base qualities are not given. This entry is derived from a study of control samples from healthy donors and cancer patients (dated by TCRdb to 2019 to 2021). The library was prepared using the immunoSEQ multiplex PCR assay. TCRdb carries this immuneACCESS record with in-frame sequences only. Its versions omit some clonotypes, under half of them owing to an unresolved V gene in the studies checked, with the rest unexplained. For this sample the table gives about 120,000 clones, of which 89% were detected only once. The ten largest clones add up to almost 40% of the sample. Relative to germline, V is missing 3 bases and J is missing 6 bases, with 5 bases of the junction outside any gene match. The germline V gene (reference sequence) yields GTSNPN for CDR1 and SVGIG for CDR2. Its CDR3 holds 12 amino acids, cysteine through phenylalanine. Only the CDR3 part of the read is kept: 36 bases, read in frame from the first base.

The clonotype originates from a man aged 45-65 years in good health. This receptor chain uses TRBV30 and TRBJ2-7, with 7 junctional bases fitting TRBD2. Sequenced sample: blood. The nucleotide sequence is TGTGCCTGGAGAACTAGCGTACTCGAGCAGTACTTC. This yields the protein CAWRTSVLEQYF.